This T cell receptor beta chain was recorded in a study of T cells in Graves' hyperthyroidism and ophthalmopathy. This clonotype was seen a handful of times. The target antigen is unknown. Study-level results: Among thyroid clonotypes expanded above 0.001, most also appeared in blood. Through a model of 13 V-J features, ophthalmopathy was separated from stable hyperthyroidism.

The investigators amplified TCR beta CDR3 regions from RNA transcripts. Using the HTBI primer set, a first-round RT-PCR was run on the TCR CDR3. TCRdb re-derived calls from the multiplex PCR reads in MiXCR, one entry per CDR3 protein. The sample contains about 640,000 distinct CDR3 sequences, more than 20% of which appear only once. The V gene's germline CDR1 is LGHNA and CDR2 YSLEER. Trimming shortened V by 0 bases and J by 2 bases, and 17 bases separated the two germline ends. The CDR3 totals 17 residues. Ophthalmopathy patients all had a Clinical Activity Score of at least 3, a NOSPECS grade of at least 4 and disease under 3 months old. Based on clinical symptoms, serum thyroxine and TRAb, thyroid ultrasound and orbital computed tomography, diagnoses were reached.

The J gene is TRBJ2-7, the V gene TRBV4-3, with D perhaps matching TRBD1 or TRBD2 (5 bases each). The sequence derives from a man aged 30 to 39 with Graves' ophthalmopathy. Material: blood. This CDR3 reads CASSQERLGRWAYEQYF. The CDR3 DNA sequence: TGCGCCAGCAGCCAAGAAAGGTTGGGACGGTGGGCCTACGAGCAGTACTTC.